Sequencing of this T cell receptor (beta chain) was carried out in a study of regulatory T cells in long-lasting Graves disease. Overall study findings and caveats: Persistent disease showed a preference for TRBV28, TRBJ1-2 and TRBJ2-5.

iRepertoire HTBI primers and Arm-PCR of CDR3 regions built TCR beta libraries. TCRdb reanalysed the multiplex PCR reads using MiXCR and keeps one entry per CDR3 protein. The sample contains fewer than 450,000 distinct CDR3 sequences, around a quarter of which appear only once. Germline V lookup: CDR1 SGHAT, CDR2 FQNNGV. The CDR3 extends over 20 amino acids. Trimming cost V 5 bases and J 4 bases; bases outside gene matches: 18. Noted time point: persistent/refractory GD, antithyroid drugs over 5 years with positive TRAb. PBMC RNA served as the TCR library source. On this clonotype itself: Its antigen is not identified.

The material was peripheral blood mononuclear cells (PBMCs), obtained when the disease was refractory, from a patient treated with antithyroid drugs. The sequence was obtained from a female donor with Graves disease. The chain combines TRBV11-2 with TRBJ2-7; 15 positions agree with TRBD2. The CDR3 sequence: CASSPRSGLAGGRLLYEQYF. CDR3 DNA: TGTGCCAGCAGCCCCCGTTCGGGACTAGCGGGAGGTCGCCTCTTGTACGAGCAGTACTTC.